The 9 T cell receptor beta chains presented below share a single source sample, sequenced in a study of T-cell memory formation after mild COVID-19. TCRdb reanalysed the 5' RACE reads using MiXCR and keeps one entry per CDR3 protein. There are roughly 600,000 distinct CDR3 sequences in the sample; roughly 17% occur only once, and approximately 12% lies in the top ten. The material sequenced was PBMCs or a T cell subset sorted from them (not recorded which). These receptors all come from an adult woman who had mild COVID-19 (a few samples of this study predate the infection). Cell type and time point are not known.

This clonotype was picked up a small number of times. The chain recombines TRBV24-1 with TRBJ1-5; 9 bases line up with TRBD1. The germline gives CDR1 KGHDR, CDR2 SFDVKD. V was clipped by 3 bases and J by 4 bases; unmatched bases: 3. The CDR3 sequence is 15 residues long. The CDR3 sequence is CATSDQGQGNQPQHF. The CDR3 DNA sequence: TGTGCCACCAGTGATCAGGGACAGGGAAATCAGCCCCAGCATTTT.

In this sample, this clonotype turned up a few times. This rearrangement joins TRBV4-3 to TRBJ2-5, with a weak D call TRBD2 (5 bases). The CDR3 is 17 residues long. In germline, CDR1 is LGHNA, CDR2 YSLEER. V lost 3 bases and J 2 bases, leaving 19 bases between the germline ends. CDR3 loop: CASSQGPGNPSQETQYF. The CDR3 nucleotides read TGCGCCAGCAGCCAGGGTCCGGGGAACCCCTCTCAAGAGACCCAGTACTTC.

In this sample, this clonotype turned up a few times. The J gene is TRBJ1-2, the V gene TRBV27; D possibly corresponds to TRBD1 (5 bases). The CDR3 sequence is 16 residues long. The germline V gene has CDR1 MNHEY and CDR2 SMNVEV (reference sequence). The V gene lost 2 bases and the J gene lost 4 bases, with 17 bases spanning the gap. CDR3 bases: TGTGCCAGCAGTTTAGCCGCGGGGGTCCCGTTCTATGGCTACACCTTC. It translates to CASSLAAGVPFYGYTF.

This clonotype was recorded a few times. V usage is TRBV4-1 and J usage is TRBJ2-1, with D unclear. CDR1 and CDR2 from the germline V gene are MGHRA and YSYEKL. This CDR3 spans 16 amino acids. V was clipped by 0 bases and J by 4 bases, with 13 bases between them. CDR3 amino acids: CASSQEWSMRYNEQFF. CDR3 nucleotide sequence: TGCGCCAGCAGCCAAGAATGGTCTATGAGATACAATGAGCAGTTCTTC.

The chain employs TRBV3-1 and TRBJ2-3; 8 bases are a match to TRBD2. Germline V lookup: CDR1 LGHDT, CDR2 YNNKEL (reference sequence). The CDR3 loop spans 17 amino acids. With 1 base clipped from V and 2 bases from J, the junction kept 8 bases outside the gene matches. The CDR3: CASSQVISGVNTDTQYF. DNA for the CDR3: TGTGCCAGCAGCCAAGTTATTAGCGGGGTAAACACAGATACGCAGTATTTT.

The chain uses TRBV20-1 and TRBJ1-1; D is undetermined. CDR1 is DFQATT and CDR2 is SNEGSKA in the germline V gene (reference sequence). Trimming cost V 1 base and J 1 base, with 4 bases left between them. The CDR3 spans 12 residues. CDR3 DNA sequence: TGCAGTGCTAGAGGGGGGAACACTGAAGCTTTCTTT. Protein product: CSARGGNTEAFF.

In its sample, this clonotype was seen once. This chain joins TRBV24-1 and TRBJ1-2; D gene ambiguous. V lost 6 bases and J 9 bases, leaving 13 bases between the germline ends. The CDR3 is made up of 12 amino acids. The germline V gene encodes CDR1 KGHDR and CDR2 SFDVKD. In DNA form, the CDR3 reads TGTGCCACCAGTAGGCCGGGCGGAAGCTACACCTTC. It yields the protein CATSRPGGSYTF.

The V call is TRBV12-3 or TRBV12-4, the J call TRBJ2-1, with D hard to call. The CDR3 has 13 residues. Trimming took 3 bases from V and 8 from J, leaving 11 bases between them. In nucleotides, the CDR3 is TGTGCCAGCAGTTTTGGGCCCCGGTATGAGCAGTTCTTC. Amino acid sequence: CASSFGPRYEQFF.

This clonotype showed up just a few times. V gene TRBV18 combines with J gene TRBJ2-7; TRBD2 matches at 7 bases. V trimming: 6 bases; J trimming: 2 bases; junction bases outside the gene matches: 4. Germline CDR1 reads KGHSH; CDR2 reads LQKENI. The CDR3 is 13 amino acids. DNA for the CDR3: TGTGCCAGCTCGGGGACTACCACCTACGAGCAGTACTTC. Translating it yields CASSGTTTYEQYF. Complete variable domain (other parts from reference TRBV18 and TRBJ2-7): NAGVMQNPRHLVRRRGQEARLRCSPMKGHSHVYWYRQLPEEGLKFMVYLQKENIIDESGMPKERFSAEFPKEGPSILRIQQVVRGDSAAYFCASSGTTTYEQYFGPGTRLTVT.